One sample yielded the 12 T cell receptor beta chains listed below, sequenced in a study of T cells after yellow fever vaccination. TCRdb re-called the 5' RACE reads with MiXCR, one entry per CDR3 protein. The sample lists around 320,000 distinct CDR3 sequences; around 4.5% were seen once. The sample here was PBMCs, taken 15 days after the yellow fever booster vaccination. The receptors were sampled from a man between 18 and 29 years old who received the YFV17D yellow fever vaccine.

This clonotype was seen a handful of times. V and J are TRBV7-9 and TRBJ1-1, with a weak D call TRBD1 (5 bases). Trimming removed 3 bases at V and 6 bases at J, with 17 bases between. Germline V CDR1 and CDR2: SEHNR, FQNEAQ (reference sequence). The CDR3 contains 15 residues. The CDR3 reads CASSLLEGVLPEAFF. DNA for the CDR3: TGTGCCAGCAGCTTGCTGGAAGGGGTCCTACCTGAAGCTTTCTTT. The whole variable domain, filled in from reference TRBV7-9 and TRBJ1-1, reads DTGVSQNPRHKITKRGQNVTFRCDPISEHNRLYWYRQTLGQGPEFLTYFQNEAQLEKSRLLSDRFSAERPKGSFSTLEIQRTEQGDSAMYLCASSLLEGVLPEAFFGQGTRLTVV.

This clonotype has ten or more counts. Written as DNA, the CDR3 is TGTGCCAGCAGTTACGCGGCAGGGGTGCGGAACACTGAAGCTTTCTTT. It is translated as CASSYAAGVRNTEAFF. This chain links TRBV6-2 or TRBV6-3 with TRBJ1-1, with D possibly TRBD1 on 6 matching bases. The CDR3 has 16 amino acids. Germline V gene lookup returns CDR1 MNHEY and CDR2 SVGEGT. Trimming removed 2 bases from V and 1 base from J, with 14 bases in between.

The chain carries TRBV10-2 and TRBJ1-1; 7 nucleotides line up with TRBD1. The germline gives CDR1 WSHSY, CDR2 SAAADI. The CDR3 spans 14 residues. The junction had 10 bases not matched to a gene; V was cut back by 6 bases and J by 6 bases. The CDR3 nucleotides are TGCGCCAGCAGGGACCTGACAGGGACCCCTGAAGCTTTCTTT. Translated: CASRDLTGTPEAFF.

This clonotype was seen ten or more times. The CDR3 reads CSARTGGSGNSPLHF. DNA of the CDR3: TGCAGTGCTAGGACAGGGGGCAGCGGGAATTCACCCCTCCACTTT. The chain has TRBV20-1 and TRBJ1-6, with TRBD1 matching over 10 bases. Germline V CDR1 and CDR2: DFQATT, SNEGSKA (reference sequence). The junction had 6 bases not matched to a gene; V was cut back by 3 bases and J by 7 bases. The CDR3 is 15 amino acids.

The chain carries TRBV12-3 or TRBV12-4 and TRBJ2-1; D is undetermined. The CDR3 consists of 14 residues. Trimming removed 2 bases from V and 3 bases from J, with 8 bases in between. CDR3 in DNA: TGTGCCAGCAGTTTAATGGACCACTACAATGAGCAGTTCTTC. Amino acid sequence: CASSLMDHYNEQFF.

The V call is TRBV5-1, the J call TRBJ1-1; a weak D match, TRBD1 (6 bases). The ends were cut back, 4 bases at V and 0 bases at J, with 16 bases in the middle. This CDR3 has 16 residues. CDR1 is SGHRS, CDR2 YFSETQ, per germline. CDR3 amino acids: CASSIQDGGMNTEAFF. CDR3 in DNA: TGCGCCAGCAGCATCCAGGACGGGGGCATGAACACTGAAGCTTTCTTT. Together with reference TRBV5-1 and TRBJ1-1, the CDR3 gives the full variable domain: KAGVTQTPRYLIKTRGQQVTLSCSPISGHRSVSWYQQTPGQGLQFLFEYFSETQRNKGNFPGRFSGRQFSNSRSEMNVSTLELGDSALYLCASSIQDGGMNTEAFFGQGTRLTVV.

This clonotype was observed many times. The V gene is TRBV5-1, the J gene TRBJ2-3; TRBD2 might be the D (6 bases). The CDR3 is made up of 17 amino acids. The germline V gene has CDR1 SGHRS and CDR2 YFSETQ. With 3 bases removed from V and 0 bases from J, the gap between germline ends came to 17 bases. The CDR3 DNA reads as TGCGCCAGCAGCTACGGGACTGCCGGACTCAGCACAGATACGCAGTATTTT. This translates into CASSYGTAGLSTDTQYF.

This rearrangement joins TRBV20-1 to TRBJ2-7; D might be TRBD1 (6 bases). From germline, CDR1 is DFQATT and CDR2 SNEGSKA (reference sequence). The CDR3 totals 13 residues. Trimming removed 2 bases from V and 4 bases from J, with 12 bases in between. CDR3 DNA: TGCAGTGCTAGATTGGGACATTCATACGAGCAGTACTTC. Encoded protein: CSARLGHSYEQYF.

This clonotype was observed many times. The chain is built from TRBV11-2 and TRBJ1-2; D unclear. Deletions cut 2 bases from V and 3 bases from J, with 7 bases between. The CDR3 has 13 amino acids. Germline-derived CDR1 and CDR2 are SGHAT and FQNNGV. The CDR3 region is CASSLWADYGYTF. As DNA, the CDR3 is TGTGCCAGCAGCTTATGGGCAGACTATGGCTACACCTTC.

In this sample, this clonotype turned up a few times. A clone one base away is much larger, so this may be a read error. This rearrangement joins TRBV6-2 or TRBV6-3 to TRBJ1-2, with D perhaps TRBD1 (6 bases). The ends were cut back, 4 bases at V and 5 bases at J, with 8 bases in the middle. This CDR3 spans 12 amino acids. CDR1 is MNHEY and CDR2 is SVGEGT in the germline V gene. The CDR3 spells CASSWTDYGYTF. The DNA of the CDR3 is TGTGCCAGCAGTTGGACAGATTATGGCTACACCTTC.

This clonotype was detected many times. This rearrangement joins TRBV20-1 to TRBJ1-1; 10 bases align to TRBD1. In germline, CDR1 is DFQATT, CDR2 SNEGSKA (reference sequence). J was trimmed by 4 bases and V by 6 bases; bases with no gene match: 5. This CDR3 has 13 residues. The CDR3 protein is CSAPGQGGTEAFF. In DNA form, the CDR3 reads TGCAGTGCGCCCGGACAGGGGGGCACTGAAGCTTTCTTT.

This clonotype occurred many times. The chain uses TRBV7-9 and TRBJ2-1; D is unresolved. Per germline, CDR1 SEHNR and CDR2 FQNEAQ (reference sequence). V was clipped by 1 base and J by 7 bases, with 11 bases between them. The CDR3 totals 14 residues. The CDR3 reads CASSLGGFMNEQFF. In nucleotides, the CDR3 is TGTGCCAGCAGCTTAGGCGGATTCATGAATGAGCAGTTCTTC.